These T cell receptor beta chains were read from a single sample in a study of T cells in Graves' hyperthyroidism and ophthalmopathy. In TCRdb, the multiplex PCR reads were re-called with MiXCR into one record per CDR3 protein. The sample holds over 700,000 distinct CDR3 sequences, around 38% seen once. Sequencing was performed on blood. Every receptor here comes from a man younger than 35 with Graves' hyperthyroidism. Both conserved end residues are part of each CDR3. The D gene is left open where the match is weak. The size entry is marked missing in some rows and otherwise reads once, few, many or a size class.

j_gene: TRBJ1-2
len: 16
d_gene: .
v_gene: TRBV19
abundance: .
CDR3aa: CASSIVPGQSSYGYTF
CDR3nt: TGTGCCAGTAGTATAGTGCCGGGACAATCTTCCTATGGCTACACCTTC

j_gene: TRBJ1-5
len: 16
d_gene: .
v_gene: TRBV2
abundance: .
CDR3aa: CASSQEEIASNQPQHF
CDR3nt: TGTGCCAGCAGCCAAGAAGAGATAGCTAGCAATCAGCCCCAGCATTTT

j_gene: TRBJ1-5
len: 15
d_gene: .
v_gene: TRBV19
abundance: .
CDR3aa: CASSIKGSGNQPQHF
CDR3nt: TGTGCCAGTAGTATTAAAGGGTCGGGCAATCAGCCCCAGCATTTT

j_gene: TRBJ1-4
len: 14
d_gene: .
v_gene: TRBV2
abundance: many
CDR3aa: CASSGWGGDEKLFF
CDR3nt: TGTGCCAGCAGTGGGTGGGGTGGAGACGAAAAACTGTTTTTT

j_gene: TRBJ1-1
len: 14
d_gene: .
v_gene: TRBV12-3/TRBV12-4
abundance: .
CDR3aa: CASSFSSMNTEAFF
CDR3nt: TGTGCCAGCAGTTTTTCCAGTATGAACACTGAAGCTTTCTTT

j_gene: TRBJ2-5
len: 14
d_gene: TRBD2
v_gene: TRBV29-1
abundance: .
CDR3aa: CSVPYGGYQETQYF
CDR3nt: TGCAGCGTCCCCTACGGGGGGTACCAAGAGACCCAGTACTTC

j_gene: TRBJ2-7
len: 15
d_gene: .
v_gene: TRBV2
abundance: many
CDR3aa: CASRPLSGTVYEQYF
CDR3nt: TGTGCCAGCAGACCGCTTAGCGGTACCGTCTACGAGCAGTACTTC

j_gene: TRBJ2-7
len: 12
d_gene: .
v_gene: TRBV7-9
abundance: .
CDR3aa: CASSQIAGWEYF
CDR3nt: TGTGCCAGCAGCCAGATAGCAGGGTGGGAGTACTTC

j_gene: TRBJ1-2
len: 14
d_gene: .
v_gene: TRBV6-5
abundance: .
CDR3aa: CASSYRQPNYGYTF
CDR3nt: TGTGCCAGCAGTTACCGGCAGCCGAACTATGGCTACACCTTC

j_gene: TRBJ1-1
len: 15
d_gene: .
v_gene: TRBV9
abundance: .
CDR3aa: CASSVEPGEDTEAFF
CDR3nt: TGTGCCAGCAGCGTAGAGCCGGGGGAGGACACTGAAGCTTTCTTT

j_gene: TRBJ1-3
len: 16
d_gene: TRBD1
v_gene: TRBV12-3/TRBV12-4
abundance: .
CDR3aa: CASRTTGALSGNTIYF
CDR3nt: TGTGCCAGCAGGACCACAGGGGCCCTCTCTGGAAACACCATATATTTT

j_gene: TRBJ1-2
len: 15
d_gene: TRBD1
v_gene: TRBV10-3
abundance: once
CDR3aa: CAISVTPGQGGSYTF
CDR3nt: TGTGCCATCAGTGTTACCCCGGGACAGGGAGGAAGCTACACCTTC

j_gene: TRBJ1-1
len: 15
d_gene: .
v_gene: TRBV6-5
abundance: few
CDR3aa: CASSNQKAMNTEAFF
CDR3nt: TGTGCCAGCAGTAACCAGAAGGCCATGAACACTGAAGCTTTCTTT

j_gene: TRBJ2-6
len: 17
d_gene: TRBD1
v_gene: TRBV7-9
abundance: .
CDR3aa: CASSPGGHLSGANVLTF
CDR3nt: TGTGCCAGCAGCCCAGGGGGACACCTCTCTGGGGCCAACGTCCTGACTTTC

j_gene: TRBJ1-6
len: 15
d_gene: TRBD1
v_gene: TRBV12-3/TRBV12-4
abundance: .
CDR3aa: CASTSDRRKNSPLHF
CDR3nt: TGTGCCAGCACCTCGGACAGGCGAAAGAATTCACCCCTCCACTTT

j_gene: TRBJ1-4
len: 13
d_gene: .
v_gene: TRBV29-1
abundance: many
CDR3aa: CSGVTGGNEKLFF
CDR3nt: TGCAGCGGCGTAACAGGTGGAAATGAAAAACTGTTTTTT

j_gene: TRBJ2-5
len: 14
d_gene: .
v_gene: TRBV24-1
abundance: .
CDR3aa: CASSSEEGSETQYF
CDR3nt: TGTGCCAGCAGTTCCGAGGAGGGATCGGAGACCCAGTACTTC

j_gene: TRBJ1-1
len: 12
d_gene: .
v_gene: TRBV20-1
abundance: many
CDR3aa: CSATMSGTEAFF
CDR3nt: TGCAGTGCTACCATGTCCGGCACTGAAGCTTTCTTT

j_gene: TRBJ1-2
len: 14
d_gene: .
v_gene: TRBV7-9
abundance: many
CDR3aa: CASSRITTVRDYTF
CDR3nt: TGTGCCAGCAGCCGCATTACGACGGTCAGAGACTACACCTTC

j_gene: TRBJ2-5
len: 13
d_gene: .
v_gene: TRBV19
abundance: .
CDR3aa: CASSINSGETQYF
CDR3nt: TGTGCCAGTAGTATAAATAGTGGAGAGACCCAGTACTTC

j_gene: TRBJ1-5
len: 15
d_gene: TRBD1
v_gene: TRBV12-3/TRBV12-4
abundance: .
CDR3aa: CASTRTGTGDQPQHF
CDR3nt: TGTGCCAGCACCAGGACAGGAACGGGGGATCAGCCCCAGCATTTT

j_gene: TRBJ2-7
len: 14
d_gene: .
v_gene: TRBV7-9
abundance: .
CDR3aa: CASSPRGIHYEQYF
CDR3nt: TGTGCCAGCAGCCCTCGGGGAATCCACTACGAGCAGTACTTC

j_gene: TRBJ1-2
len: 14
d_gene: TRBD1
v_gene: TRBV7-6
abundance: .
CDR3aa: CASSYTFGTGGYTF
CDR3nt: TGTGCCAGCAGCTACACATTTGGGACAGGGGGCTACACCTTC

j_gene: TRBJ2-7
len: 14
d_gene: .
v_gene: TRBV5-1
abundance: few
CDR3aa: CASSESVGAYEQYF
CDR3nt: TGCGCCAGCAGCGAATCAGTGGGGGCCTACGAGCAGTACTTC

j_gene: TRBJ1-6
len: 16
d_gene: .
v_gene: TRBV10-2
abundance: many
CDR3aa: CASSDRGGGYNSPLHF
CDR3nt: TGCGCCAGCAGTGATAGGGGTGGGGGATATAATTCACCCCTCCACTTT

j_gene: TRBJ2-2
len: 16
d_gene: .
v_gene: TRBV7-8
abundance: few
CDR3aa: CASSLSRGPNTGELFF
CDR3nt: TGTGCCAGCAGCTTAAGCCGGGGTCCGAACACCGGGGAGCTGTTTTTT

j_gene: TRBJ2-7
len: 12
d_gene: .
v_gene: TRBV5-1
abundance: few
CDR3aa: CASSISQGEQYF
CDR3nt: TGCGCCAGCAGCATATCGCAGGGGGAGCAGTACTTC

j_gene: TRBJ2-7
len: 14
d_gene: .
v_gene: TRBV11-2
abundance: .
CDR3aa: CASSLQVSSYEQYF
CDR3nt: TGTGCCAGCAGCTTACAGGTCAGCTCCTACGAGCAGTACTTC

j_gene: TRBJ1-5
len: 13
d_gene: .
v_gene: TRBV12-3/TRBV12-4
abundance: few
CDR3aa: CASSRGGHQPQHF
CDR3nt: TGTGCCAGCAGTCGGGGGGGACATCAGCCCCAGCATTTT

j_gene: TRBJ2-7
len: 16
d_gene: TRBD1
v_gene: TRBV4-1
abundance: .
CDR3aa: CASSHADDRVSYEQYF
CDR3nt: TGCGCCAGCAGCCACGCGGACGACAGGGTAAGCTACGAGCAGTACTTC

j_gene: TRBJ1-1
len: 15
d_gene: .
v_gene: TRBV9
abundance: .
CDR3aa: CTSSVEGNSYTEAFF
CDR3nt: TGTACCAGCAGCGTAGAAGGCAACTCCTACACTGAAGCTTTCTTT

j_gene: TRBJ1-4
len: 14
d_gene: .
v_gene: TRBV2
abundance: .
CDR3aa: CASSVGEAGGKLFF
CDR3nt: TGTGCCAGCAGCGTAGGGGAGGCAGGTGGAAAACTGTTTTTT

j_gene: TRBJ1-2
len: 16
d_gene: .
v_gene: TRBV6-4
abundance: .
CDR3aa: CASSDMGRGSQGGYTF
CDR3nt: TGTGCCAGCAGTGACATGGGCCGAGGGTCTCAGGGTGGCTACACCTTC

j_gene: TRBJ2-6
len: 14
d_gene: .
v_gene: TRBV19
abundance: many
CDR3aa: CASQQVSGANVLTF
CDR3nt: TGTGCCAGTCAACAGGTCTCTGGGGCCAACGTCCTGACTTTC

j_gene: TRBJ1-6
len: 16
d_gene: .
v_gene: TRBV7-9
abundance: .
CDR3aa: CASSLAGAAYNSPLHF
CDR3nt: TGTGCCAGCAGCTTGGCGGGGGCCGCCTATAATTCACCCCTCCACTTT

j_gene: TRBJ1-1
len: 13
d_gene: TRBD1
v_gene: TRBV10-3
abundance: .
CDR3aa: CASTRQGIPEAFF
CDR3nt: TGTGCCAGCACCAGACAGGGGATCCCTGAAGCTTTCTTT

j_gene: TRBJ1-2
len: 13
d_gene: .
v_gene: TRBV5-1
abundance: .
CDR3aa: CASSLLGVDGYTF
CDR3nt: TGCGCCAGCAGCTTGCTAGGGGTGGATGGCTACACCTTC

j_gene: TRBJ2-5
len: 19
d_gene: TRBD2
v_gene: TRBV7-8
abundance: few
CDR3aa: CASSLETSGPQGTGETQYF
CDR3nt: TGTGCCAGCAGCTTAGAGACTAGCGGGCCTCAAGGGACGGGTGAGACCCAGTACTTC

j_gene: TRBJ2-7
len: 12
d_gene: .
v_gene: TRBV7-2
abundance: many
CDR3aa: CASVGAGYEQYF
CDR3nt: TGTGCCAGCGTAGGGGCTGGATACGAGCAGTACTTC

j_gene: TRBJ2-6
len: 14
d_gene: .
v_gene: TRBV29-1
abundance: .
CDR3aa: CSVAGASGANVLTF
CDR3nt: TGCAGCGTTGCGGGGGCGTCTGGGGCCAACGTCCTGACTTTC

j_gene: TRBJ2-2
len: 14
d_gene: TRBD1
v_gene: TRBV7-9
abundance: few
CDR3aa: CASRDTGGTGELFF
CDR3nt: TGTGCCAGCAGAGATACAGGGGGGACCGGGGAGCTGTTTTTT

j_gene: TRBJ1-1
len: 13
d_gene: TRBD1
v_gene: TRBV6-5
abundance: .
CDR3aa: CASIQGADTEAFF
CDR3nt: TGTGCCAGCATCCAGGGGGCGGACACTGAAGCTTTCTTT

j_gene: TRBJ1-1
len: 15
d_gene: .
v_gene: TRBV2
abundance: .
CDR3aa: CASTLSRRTDTEAFF
CDR3nt: TGTGCCAGCACCCTTAGCAGGAGGACGGACACTGAAGCTTTCTTT

j_gene: TRBJ2-7
len: 13
d_gene: TRBD2
v_gene: TRBV7-8
abundance: many
CDR3aa: CASSPSGTYEQYF
CDR3nt: TGTGCCAGCAGTCCTAGCGGGACCTACGAGCAGTACTTC

j_gene: TRBJ1-2
len: 13
d_gene: .
v_gene: TRBV27
abundance: .
CDR3aa: CASKQAAAYGYTF
CDR3nt: TGTGCCAGCAAACAGGCGGCCGCCTATGGCTACACCTTC

j_gene: TRBJ1-2
len: 17
d_gene: .
v_gene: TRBV5-1
abundance: few
CDR3aa: CASSRGNVATRGDGYTF
CDR3nt: TGCGCCAGCAGCCGCGGGAACGTAGCGACTCGTGGGGATGGCTACACCTTC

j_gene: TRBJ1-6
len: 17
d_gene: .
v_gene: TRBV25-1
abundance: once
CDR3aa: CASSPRLGTVYNSPLHF
CDR3nt: TGTGCCAGCAGTCCCCGGCTTGGGACGGTTTATAATTCACCCCTCCACTTT

j_gene: TRBJ1-1
len: 12
d_gene: .
v_gene: TRBV19
abundance: few
CDR3aa: CASSRRYTEAFF
CDR3nt: TGTGCCAGTAGTAGGAGGTACACTGAAGCTTTCTTT

j_gene: TRBJ2-5
len: 15
d_gene: .
v_gene: TRBV11-2
abundance: .
CDR3aa: CASSPPGTGQETQYF
CDR3nt: TGCGCCAGCAGCCCCCCAGGGACGGGCCAAGAGACCCAGTACTTC

j_gene: TRBJ1-1
len: 13
d_gene: TRBD1
v_gene: TRBV29-1
abundance: many
CDR3aa: CSVGTGGITEAFF
CDR3nt: TGCAGCGTTGGTACAGGGGGCATCACTGAAGCTTTCTTT

j_gene: TRBJ2-2
len: 14
d_gene: .
v_gene: TRBV3-1
abundance: .
CDR3aa: CASSPDQDTGELFF
CDR3nt: TGTGCCAGCAGTCCGGACCAGGACACCGGGGAGCTGTTTTTT

j_gene: TRBJ1-1
len: 14
d_gene: TRBD1
v_gene: TRBV20-1
abundance: .
CDR3aa: CSARETGGSTEAFF
CDR3nt: TGCAGTGCTAGGGAGACAGGGGGGAGCACTGAAGCTTTCTTT

j_gene: TRBJ1-2
len: 14
d_gene: TRBD1
v_gene: TRBV12-3/TRBV12-4
abundance: few
CDR3aa: CASSVPDRDYGYTF
CDR3nt: TGTGCCAGCAGTGTACCCGACAGGGACTATGGCTACACCTTC

j_gene: TRBJ1-4
len: 15
d_gene: TRBD1
v_gene: TRBV6-4
abundance: .
CDR3aa: CASSVTGTVGEKLFF
CDR3nt: TGTGCCAGCTCTGTAACCGGGACAGTAGGAGAAAAACTGTTTTTT

j_gene: TRBJ1-5
len: 11
d_gene: .
v_gene: TRBV29-1
abundance: many
CDR3aa: CSVGGDQPQHF
CDR3nt: TGCAGCGTCGGGGGCGATCAGCCCCAGCATTTT

j_gene: TRBJ1-1
len: 13
d_gene: TRBD1
v_gene: TRBV29-1
abundance: many
CDR3aa: CSVVGQGVTEAFF
CDR3nt: TGCAGCGTTGTCGGACAGGGGGTAACTGAAGCTTTCTTT

j_gene: TRBJ2-5
len: 16
d_gene: TRBD2
v_gene: TRBV7-2
abundance: .
CDR3aa: CASSWNSGGAEETQYF
CDR3nt: TGTGCCAGCAGCTGGAATAGCGGGGGGGCCGAAGAGACCCAGTACTTC